This T cell receptor (beta chain) was identified during a study of shared clonotypes between healthy human individuals. Study-wide context: Used for every donor were three CD4 naive, three CD4 memory, two CD8 naive and one CD8 memory plate. Study-level results: Generation probability values for non-shared clonotypes were lower than those for clonotypes shared by all four donors.

Sequencing was performed with immunoSEQ multiplex PCR; in TCRdb, only in-frame clones are kept and a portion is missing. The table includes about 1.5 million clones, roughly 98% detected once. In regard to this clone: What it recognizes is unknown.

CDR1 is SEHNR and CDR2 is FQNEAQ in the germline V gene (reference sequence). Trimming pared 1 base from V and 14 bases from J, leaving 12 bases between. The CDR3 loop spans 12 amino acids. Sequenced material: naive CD4+ T cells sorted from blood. Stated subset: CD45RA+ positively selected. This clonotype was obtained from a man aged 25 to 40 in good health. This chain connects TRBV7-9 to TRBJ2-1; D remains ambiguous. CDR3: CASSLDTGRKFF. DNA for the CDR3: TGTGCCAGCAGCTTAGATACTGGGCGGAAGTTCTTC.